The 28 T cell receptor beta chains presented below share a single source sample, sequenced in a study of blood T cell repertoires in COVID-19. Profiling relied on immunoSEQ multiplex PCR, and the TCRdb table lists in-frame clones only, not all of them. The data hold 40,000 to 55,000 clones, with 90% observed a single time. The sample consisted of peripheral blood. These receptors all come from a woman older than 75 with acute or convalescent COVID-19.

The rearrangement uses TRBV4-3 and TRBJ1-6; D unclear. Germline loops: CDR1 LGHNA, CDR2 YSLEER. V was pared by 4 bases and J by 6 bases, with 13 bases between. The CDR3 is made up of 15 amino acids. CDR3 protein: CASSPQSASNSPLHF. CDR3 coding DNA: TGCGCCAGCAGCCCACAAAGCGCCTCTAATTCACCCCTCCACTTT.

The chain links TRBV5-4 to TRBJ2-3, with 10 bases that match TRBD2. CDR1 is SGHNT, CDR2 YYREEE, per germline (reference sequence). The V segment lost 2 bases and the J segment 4 bases; nucleotides outside the gene matches: 4. The CDR3 sequence is 15 residues long. The chain's CDR3 is CASSFGSGRSDTQYF. The CDR3 DNA reads as TGTGCCAGCAGCTTCGGTAGCGGGAGGTCAGATACGCAGTATTTT.

This chain connects TRBV7-9 to TRBJ1-2; TRBD1 might be the D (6 bases). Trimming pared 2 bases from V and 6 bases from J, leaving 16 bases between. Germline CDR1 and CDR2: SEHNR and FQNEAQ (reference sequence). The CDR3 extends over 15 amino acids. In DNA form, the CDR3 reads TGTGCCAGCAGCTTATCGTACAGGGCCGATAATGGCTACACCTTC. It translates to CASSLSYRADNGYTF.

V usage is TRBV5-1 and J usage is TRBJ1-2; 7 nucleotides match TRBD1. The germline V gene encodes CDR1 SGHRS and CDR2 YFSETQ. This CDR3 is 14 amino acids long. Trimming cost V 4 bases and J 4 bases; bases outside gene matches: 7. In nucleotides, the CDR3 is TGCGCCAGCAGCAACCCGGGACAGCTCTATGGCTACACCTTC. Its protein product is CASSNPGQLYGYTF.

The genes are TRBV5-3 and TRBJ1-2; tentatively, D is TRBD1 (5 bases). TRBV5-3 is an ORF, and what it does is uncertain. Trimming shortened V by 2 bases and J by 4 bases, and 18 bases separated the two germline ends. There are 16 residues in the CDR3. CDR3 protein: CARSFPIQAPSYGYTF. The CDR3 region has the DNA TGTGCCAGAAGCTTCCCCATACAGGCTCCTTCCTATGGCTACACCTTC.

The chain is built from TRBV6-6 and TRBJ1-4; 7 positions agree with TRBD1. J lost 6 bases, V lost 6 bases, and 10 bases had no gene match. The CDR3 runs to 15 residues. Germline CDR1 reads MNHNY; CDR2 reads SVGAGI (reference sequence). CDR3 DNA sequence: TGTGCCAGCAGACGTACCGGGACAGAGGATGAAAAACTGTTTTTT. Translated: CASRRTGTEDEKLFF.

The chain combines TRBV5-1 with TRBJ2-1; D gene uncertain. The CDR3 covers 15 residues. Germline V gene sequence: CDR1 SGHRS, CDR2 YFSETQ. With 1 base removed from V and 2 bases from J, the gap between germline ends came to 10 bases. CDR3 in amino acids: CASSLSVTAYNEQFF. DNA for the CDR3: TGCGCCAGCAGCTTGTCGGTAACAGCCTACAATGAGCAGTTCTTC. The full variable domain, with the rest looked up from reference TRBV5-1 and TRBJ2-1, is KAGVTQTPRYLIKTRGQQVTLSCSPISGHRSVSWYQQTPGQGLQFLFEYFSETQRNKGNFPGRFSGRQFSNSRSEMNVSTLELGDSALYLCASSLSVTAYNEQFFGPGTRLTVL.

There are a few counts of this clone. This sequence joins TRBV6-4 and TRBJ2-1; TRBD2 matches 9 bases. V was pared by 5 bases and J by 6 bases, with 8 bases of the junction left unmatched. The CDR3 sequence is 15 residues long. In germline, CDR1 is MRHNA, CDR2 SNTAGT. The CDR3 region is CASSPIAGESNEQFF. The CDR3 DNA is TGTGCCAGCAGTCCCATAGCGGGGGAGTCCAATGAGCAGTTCTTC.

The V and J genes are TRBV30 and TRBJ2-2; 11 positions agree with TRBD2. CDR3 length: 18 residues. Trimming removed 3 bases from V and 0 bases from J; junction bases left unmatched: 9. Germline CDR1 reads GTSNPN; CDR2 reads SVGIG (reference sequence). The DNA of the CDR3 is TGTGCCTGGAGCCAACACCGGGGACTAGCGGCGAACACCGGGGAGCTGTTTTTT. Translation: CAWSQHRGLAANTGELFF.

The rearrangement links TRBV27 to TRBJ2-3; the match to TRBD1 covers 8 bases. The CDR3 has 19 amino acids. J lost 0 bases, V lost 2 bases, and 13 bases had no gene match. The germline V gene encodes CDR1 MNHEY and CDR2 SMNVEV (reference sequence). The DNA for the CDR3 is TGTGCCAGCAGTTTAGTACCGGCAGGGGGCAAGGGTAGCACAGATACGCAGTATTTT. It is translated as CASSLVPAGGKGSTDTQYF.

J is TRBJ1-2 and V is TRBV3-1 (or the pseudogene TRBV3-2), with D perhaps matching TRBD1 (5 bases). Germline V gene lookup returns CDR1 LGHDT and CDR2 YNNKEL (reference sequence). V was clipped by 3 bases and J by 4 bases, with 15 bases between them. CDR3 length: 15 amino acids. CDR3 in DNA: TGTGCCAGCAGCCACGGGGGGACCGCCGTCTATGGCTACACCTTC. Its protein is CASSHGGTAVYGYTF.

The chain joins TRBV24-1 to TRBJ1-1, with 8 nucleotides matching TRBD1. This CDR3 is built from 17 residues. With V trimmed by 4 bases and J by 3 bases, 12 bases remained unmatched. Looked up from germline, CDR1 is KGHDR and CDR2 is SFDVKD. The CDR3 sequence is CATSDPGTGLVDTEAFF. The CDR3 nucleotides read TGTGCCACCAGTGACCCCGGGACAGGATTGGTGGACACTGAAGCTTTCTTT.

The chain uses TRBV5-1 and TRBJ2-3; 9 bases map to TRBD1. Germline assignment: CDR1 SGHRS and CDR2 YFSETQ. V lost 1 base, J lost 0 bases, and 3 bases stayed unmatched. There are 16 residues in the CDR3. CDR3 sequence reads: CASSLRTGVSTDTQYF. The CDR3 DNA reads as TGCGCCAGCAGCTTGAGGACAGGGGTTAGCACAGATACGCAGTATTTT. The entire variable domain, with the rest obtained from reference TRBV5-1 and TRBJ2-3, is as follows: KAGVTQTPRYLIKTRGQQVTLSCSPISGHRSVSWYQQTPGQGLQFLFEYFSETQRNKGNFPGRFSGRQFSNSRSEMNVSTLELGDSALYLCASSLRTGVSTDTQYFGPGTRLTVL.

V and J are TRBV6-5 and TRBJ1-2, with D maybe TRBD1 (5 bases). CDR3 length equals 14 residues. In germline, CDR1 is MNHEY, CDR2 SVGAGI. Trimming cost V 2 bases and J 3 bases, with 10 bases left between them. The CDR3 loop reads CASSYLWGDYGYTF. For the CDR3, the DNA is TGTGCCAGCAGTTACCTATGGGGGGACTATGGCTACACCTTC.

This clone was detected only once. The CDR3 DNA follows: TGTGCCAGCAGCTTACGACAGGACTCCTACAATGAGCAGTTCTTC. Translating it yields CASSLRQDSYNEQFF. This sequence joins TRBV7-2 and TRBJ2-1; TRBD1 might be the D (6 bases). Trimming shortened V by 2 bases and J by 0 bases, and 8 bases separated the two germline ends. Germline lookup yields CDR1 SGHTA and CDR2 FQGNSA. This CDR3 contains 15 residues.

This chain links TRBV11-2 with TRBJ1-1; D possibly corresponds to TRBD1 (6 bases). This CDR3 has 13 residues. Germline V CDR1 and CDR2: SGHAT, FQNNGV. The V end was cut by 5 bases, the J end by 3 bases, with 10 bases between. The CDR3 region is CASSPRGYTEAFF. CDR3 bases: TGTGCCAGCAGCCCGAGGGGGTACACTGAAGCTTTCTTT.

V gene TRBV27 combines with J gene TRBJ2-7, with 14 positions matching TRBD2. The trim removed 4 bases at V and 5 bases at J, leaving 7 bases unmatched. The CDR3 totals 16 residues. Germline assignment: CDR1 MNHEY and CDR2 SMNVEV (reference sequence). CDR3 in DNA: TGTGCCAGCAGTTGGACTAGCGGGAGGACTTCCCACGAGCAGTACTTC. Amino acid sequence: CASSWTSGRTSHEQYF.

The chain links TRBV30 to TRBJ2-3; D gene unclear. The CDR3 extends over 12 amino acids. Germline V gives CDR1 GTSNPN, CDR2 SVGIG (reference sequence). Deletions cut 4 bases from V and 1 base from J, with 6 bases between. CDR3 DNA: TGTGCCTGGACCCCGGGCACAGATACGCAGTATTTT. The encoded protein is CAWTPGTDTQYF.

This chain uses TRBV28 with TRBJ1-2; 10 nucleotides agree with TRBD1. This CDR3 has 16 amino acids. The germline V gene encodes CDR1 MDHEN and CDR2 SYDVKM. V lost 5 bases and J lost 4; bases outside the gene matches: 10. The CDR3: CASSPFRDRGAYGYTF. CDR3 bases: TGTGCCAGCAGTCCCTTCCGGGACAGGGGAGCCTATGGCTACACCTTC.

This chain joins TRBV7-9 and TRBJ2-5; 8 bases align to TRBD2. V shed 5 bases, J shed 4 bases, and the junction held 6 bases outside the gene matches. The germline CDR1 and CDR2 sequences are SEHNR and FQNEAQ (reference sequence). The CDR3 sequence is 14 residues long. The CDR3 coding sequence is TGTGCCAGCAGCCCGCCCGGACTAGCAGAGACCCAGTACTTC. It codes for CASSPPGLAETQYF.

The V gene is TRBV5-6, the J gene TRBJ1-1; D is undetermined. Germline CDR1 and CDR2: SGHDT and YYEEEE. This CDR3 spans 16 amino acids. V lost 6 bases and J lost 0, with 18 bases in between. The CDR3 nucleotides are TGTGCCAGCAACACGTGGCGGGGAGGCATGAACACTGAAGCTTTCTTT. Protein: CASNTWRGGMNTEAFF.

The rearrangement joins TRBV6-2 or TRBV6-3 to TRBJ2-7; TRBD2 matches at 7 bases. Germline V lookup: CDR1 MNHEY, CDR2 SVGEGT. V was clipped by 2 bases and J by 6 bases; unmatched bases: 10. The CDR3 loop spans 15 amino acids. CDR3 bases: TGTGCCAGCAGTTACGGGTGGCGGGAGTCTCTCGAGCAGTACTTC. This translates into CASSYGWRESLEQYF.

As DNA, the CDR3 is TGTGCCAGCAGCTTAGCGCCTATTCAAGAGCAGTACTTC. Protein sequence: CASSLAPIQEQYF. V gene TRBV7-2 combines with J gene TRBJ2-7; D is ambiguous. The germline V gene has CDR1 SGHTA and CDR2 FQGNSA. Trimming shortened V by 0 bases and J by 7 bases, and 10 bases separated the two germline ends. The CDR3 runs 13 residues.

The gene calls are TRBV3-1 (or the pseudogene TRBV3-2) and TRBJ2-1, with 10 bases identical to TRBD2. The CDR3 runs 17 residues. CDR1 LGHDT and CDR2 YNNKEL come from the germline V gene (reference sequence). The J segment lost 8 bases and the V segment lost 6 bases, leaving 16 bases of the junction unmatched. CDR3 DNA sequence: TGTGCCAGCAGTCCTTCCCCACCGGGACTAGCGAGGCATGAGCAGTTCTTC. Translating gives CASSPSPPGLARHEQFF.

The CDR3 bases are TGTGCCAGCAGTTTGTTGGGTAGGGGCACCTACGAGCAGTACTTC. This translates into CASSLLGRGTYEQYF. The chain has TRBV27 and TRBJ2-7; TRBD1 might be the D (5 bases). Trimming removed 3 bases at V and 2 bases at J, with 14 bases between. Germline V CDR1 and CDR2: MNHEY, SMNVEV (reference sequence). The CDR3 spans 15 residues.

The table lists this clone with a count of one. The J gene is TRBJ1-1, the V gene TRBV18, with D perhaps matching TRBD1 (5 bases). The CDR3 extends over 18 amino acids. Trimming took off 6 bases at V and 1 base at J, with 24 bases between the two ends. The germline CDR1 and CDR2 sequences are KGHSH and LQKENI. The CDR3, as DNA: TGTGCCAGCTCCCCCGTCGTTTATTCAGGGCGGGGGAACACTGAAGCTTTCTTT. The encoded protein is CASSPVVYSGRGNTEAFF.

The chain employs TRBV10-1 and TRBJ1-5, with 8 bases identical to TRBD1. The V segment lost 3 bases and the J segment 6 bases; nucleotides outside the gene matches: 16. CDR1 WNHNN and CDR2 SYGVQD come from the germline V gene (reference sequence). This CDR3 has 18 amino acids. The CDR3 sequence is CASSESTQGARYGQPQHF. The CDR3 coding sequence is TGCGCCAGCAGTGAATCCACTCAGGGGGCGCGGTACGGTCAGCCCCAGCATTTT.

J is TRBJ1-5 and V is TRBV28, with a possible D match to TRBD1 (5 bases). The CDR3 is made up of 14 amino acids. The V gene's germline CDR1 is MDHEN and CDR2 SYDVKM. V lost 3 bases and J lost 4, with 10 bases in between. The DNA for the CDR3 is TGTGCCAGCAGTTTGGGGGGGGAGAATCAGCCCCAGCATTTT. Its protein product is CASSLGGENQPQHF.